This TCR beta chain derives from a study of brain metastases from non-small cell lung cancer (dated by TCRdb to between 2019 and 2020). For the wider study: The study profiled the immune microenvironment of paired resected primary tumors and brain metastases from non-small-cell lung cancer patients.

The full study reports these points: Paired brain metastases and primary tumors largely shared TCR repertoires, although T-cell densities in the metastases were sparse. T-cell infiltration was lower in brain metastases than in primary tumors (P < 0.001). T-cell clones appeared expanded in roughly 64% of brain metastases relative to the matched primary tumors.

A total of 30 to 50 patients with non-small-cell lung cancer that had been surgically resected, each with specimens from both a primary tumor and a brain metastasis, made up the cohort. Tumor specimens were archival formalin-fixed, paraffin-embedded tissues. On this clone: Its antigen is not yet known. No clone much larger than this one lies a single base away; base qualities are absent.

The library was built by means of the immunoSEQ multiplex PCR assay. Sequencing of the T-cell receptor beta chain repertoire was carried out together with a 770-gene immune expression panel. TCRdb holds this immuneACCESS table with in-frame rearrangements only. Some clones are missing; in checked studies, unresolved V genes explain under half, and the rest has no known cause. The table for this sample lists 2,500 or so clones; around 81% of them were counted only once. The ten largest clones capture almost 10% of the sample. Trimming removed 2 bases from V and 6 bases from J, leaving 14 bases between the germline ends. According to the germline V gene, CDR1 reads KGHDR and CDR2 reads SFDVKD. The CDR3 spans 15 residues, from the cysteine through the phenylalanine. The read is trimmed to its CDR3 DNA, 45 bases read in frame from base 1.

The sequenced sample was primary lung tumor tissue. The cell subset or site label corresponds to: primary lung tumor paired with brain metastasis. The receptor was isolated from a donor aged 40 or over with non-small cell lung cancer. The V and J genes are TRBV24-1 and TRBJ2-3; TRBD1 could be the D gene, as 8 bases match. The sequenced DNA: TGTGCCACCAGTGATTGGACAGGGCGGGGGGATACGCAGTATTTT. The resulting protein is CATSDWTGRGDTQYF.